The next 8 T cell receptor beta chains were all read from a single sample in a study of cytomegalovirus exposure and HLA in healthy donors. The PCR made use of 60 Vbeta and 13 Jbeta primers. Here immunoSEQ multiplex PCR was the method, and the copy in TCRdb shows in-frame clones only, minus some. The sample records approximately 150,000 clones, around 68% being singletons. The specimen was PBMCs. These receptors all stem from a man in his forties or fifties in good health and CMV-seronegative.

The table lists this clone with a few counts. The chain recombines TRBV7-2 with TRBJ1-5; D is possibly TRBD1 (5 bases). The germline V gene encodes CDR1 SGHTA and CDR2 FQGNSA. V gave up 4 bases and J gave up 2 bases, with 18 bases separating them. This CDR3 comprises 17 residues. This chain's CDR3 is CASSSLGTFLGNQPQHF. The CDR3 DNA is TGTGCCAGCAGCTCCCTGGGGACTTTTCTCGGCAATCAGCCCCAGCATTTT. Full variable domain (outside the CDR3, taken from reference TRBV7-2 and TRBJ1-5): GAGVSQSPSNKVTEKGKDVELRCDPISGHTALYWYRQSLGQGLEFLIYFQGNSAPDKSGLPSDRFSAERTGGSVSTLTIQRTQQEDSAVYLCASSSLGTFLGNQPQHFGDGTRLSIL.

Only one count was recorded for this clone. This chain uses TRBV7-9 with TRBJ2-7, with D tentatively TRBD2 (6 bases). The length of the CDR3 is 15 residues. CDR1 is SEHNR, CDR2 FQNEAQ, per germline (reference sequence). The V end lost 4 bases, the J end lost 6 bases, and 19 bases lay between the germline ends. In nucleotides, the CDR3 is TGTGCCAGCAGCTGGGACTTCTGGGGCATACGCGAGCAGTACTTC. Translating it yields CASSWDFWGIREQYF.

This rearrangement joins TRBV7-2 to TRBJ1-5; D remains unclear. CDR1 is SGHTA and CDR2 is FQGNSA in the germline V gene. There are 13 residues in the CDR3. CDR3 sequence reads: CASSILSNQPQHF. The CDR3 DNA is TGTGCTTCGAGCATCCTTAGCAATCAGCCCCAGCATTTT.

The chain is built from TRBV7-9 and TRBJ2-1; perhaps TRBD2 as D (6 bases). Germline V gene data show CDR1 as SEHNR and CDR2 as FQNEAQ (reference sequence). The CDR3 is 12 residues long. The V end lost 5 bases, the J end lost 7 bases, and 9 bases lay between the germline ends. The chain's CDR3 is CASSTGGNEQFF. CDR3 DNA sequence: TGTGCCAGCAGCACTGGAGGGAATGAGCAGTTCTTC.

V is TRBV7-2 and J is TRBJ1-1, with 8 bases fitting TRBD1. The CDR3 spans 15 residues. Looked up from germline, CDR1 is SGHTA and CDR2 is FQGNSA. With 1 base clipped from V and 1 base from J, the junction kept 2 bases outside the gene matches. The chain's CDR3 is CASSLVGQANTEAFF. The CDR3 region has the DNA TGTGCCAGCAGCTTAGTGGGACAGGCGAACACTGAAGCTTTCTTT.

J is TRBJ1-5 and V is TRBV7-8; weak D call: TRBD1 (5 bases). Per the germline V gene, CDR1 is SGHVS and CDR2 is FQNEAQ. V was shortened by 1 base and J by 6 bases, with 10 bases between the two germline ends. The CDR3 length is 14 residues. The CDR3 sequence: CASSLEGGTQPQHF. The CDR3 coding sequence is TGTGCCAGCAGCTTAGAGGGAGGGACTCAGCCCCAGCATTTT.

This chain links TRBV19 with TRBJ2-3; 11 bases map to TRBD2. The CDR3 covers 15 residues. From germline, CDR1 is LNHDA and CDR2 SQIVND (reference sequence). Losses at the gene ends were 3 bases for V and 2 bases for J; bases not matched to a gene: 1. Here the CDR3 reads CASSISGGDTDTQYF. Written as DNA, the CDR3 is TGTGCCAGTAGTATTAGCGGGGGGGACACAGATACGCAGTATTTT.

This clone appeared a few times. J is TRBJ1-2 and V is TRBV7-8, with 10 bases fitting TRBD1. J gave up 8 bases and V 3 bases, and 9 bases lay outside the gene matches. The CDR3 has 15 residues. CDR1 SGHVS and CDR2 FQNEAQ come from the germline V gene. CDR3 nucleotides: TGTGCCAGCAGCTTCCCGTACCGGGACAGGGGAGGCTACACCTTC. It encodes CASSFPYRDRGGYTF. Full variable domain (rest looked up from reference TRBV7-8 and TRBJ1-2): GAGVSQSPRYKVAKRGQDVALRCDPISGHVSLFWYQQALGQGPEFLTYFQNEAQLDKSGLPSDRFFAERPEGSVSTLKIQRTQQEDSAVYLCASSFPYRDRGGYTFGSGTRLTVV.